This TCR beta chain was obtained from a study of neoadjuvant anti-PD-1 for oral cavity cancer. This table comes from immunoSEQ multiplex PCR, and its TCRdb copy is limited to in-frame clones, with some not included. The repertoire holds 9,500 to 15,000 clones, with about 64% as singletons. This CDR3 spans 14 amino acids. Germline lookup yields CDR1 MRHNA and CDR2 SNTAGT. Trimming cost V 3 bases and J 2 bases, with 7 bases left between them. Indicated time point: after neoadjuvant nivolumab, at surgical resection. As for this clone: The sample contains more than one DNA sequence encoding this CDR3.

The chain is built from TRBV6-4 and TRBJ2-2, with no clear D. Sequencing was performed on PBMCs, taken after nivolumab (anti-PD-1) treatment. This receptor was obtained from a person between 40 and 85 years old with oral cavity squamous cell carcinoma. The CDR3: CASSELVNTGELFF. CDR3 bases: TGTGCCAGCAGTGAACTCGTCAACACCGGGGAGCTGTTTTTT.